This passage covers 24 T cell receptor beta chains from one sample sequenced in a study of control samples from healthy donors and cancer patients. Measured with immunoSEQ multiplex PCR; TCRdb has only the in-frame clones, and not every one. The sample lists roughly 38,000 clones, around 90% seen once, with less than 4.5% in the top ten. Material for sequencing was blood. The source is a woman between 50 and 59 years old in good health.

The V call is TRBV19, the J call TRBJ1-5, with D possibly TRBD1 on 5 matching bases. CDR3 length: 15 amino acids. Deletions cut 6 bases from V and 5 bases from J, with 17 bases between. The V gene's germline CDR1 is LNHDA and CDR2 SQIVND (reference sequence). The CDR3 protein is CASSLSGTRDQPQHF. CDR3 nucleotide sequence: TGTGCCAGTAGCCTTTCCGGGACGAGGGATCAGCCCCAGCATTTT. The full variable domain, its missing parts supplied by reference TRBV19 and TRBJ1-5, is DGGITQSPKYLFRKEGQNVTLSCEQNLNHDAMYWYRQDPGQGLRLIYYSQIVNDFQKGDIAEGYSVSREKKESFPLTVTSAQKNPTAFYLCASSLSGTRDQPQHFGDGTRLSIL.

The CDR3 loop reads CASSFTSGGRLGYEQYF. CDR3 nucleotide sequence: TGTGCCAGCAGCTTTACTAGCGGGGGACGCCTAGGTTACGAGCAGTACTTC. The genes are TRBV7-2 and TRBJ2-7; TRBD2 matches at 11 bases. After removal of 3 bases from V and 4 bases from J, the junction contained 11 bases not matched to a gene. CDR1 is SGHTA, CDR2 FQGNSA, per germline. CDR3 length: 17 amino acids. Combining the CDR3 with reference TRBV7-2 and TRBJ2-7 gives the whole variable domain GAGVSQSPSNKVTEKGKDVELRCDPISGHTALYWYRQSLGQGLEFLIYFQGNSAPDKSGLPSDRFSAERTGGSVSTLTIQRTQQEDSAVYLCASSFTSGGRLGYEQYFGPGTRLTVT.

V and J are TRBV7-9 and TRBJ1-1, with D unresolved. The CDR3 covers 13 residues. Germline-derived CDR1 and CDR2 are SEHNR and FQNEAQ (reference sequence). V was trimmed by 2 bases and J by 1 base, leaving 5 bases between them. The CDR3, as DNA: TGTGCCAGCAGCTTATTCGAGAACACTGAAGCTTTCTTT. Protein product: CASSLFENTEAFF.

The chain is built from TRBV7-3 and TRBJ1-6; 7 bases line up with TRBD1. With V trimmed by 5 bases and J by 7 bases, 5 bases remained unmatched. The CDR3 contains 14 residues. The germline V gene has CDR1 SGHTA and CDR2 FQGTGA. Written as DNA, the CDR3 is TGTGCCAGCAGCCCCGGGACAGAAAATTCACCCCTCCACTTT. It encodes CASSPGTENSPLHF.

V is TRBV5-4 and J is TRBJ1-4, with D possibly being TRBD1 (6 bases). Germline-derived CDR1 and CDR2 are SGHNT and YYREEE (reference sequence). The CDR3 has 15 residues. Trimming removed 1 base at V and 7 bases at J, with 14 bases between. The CDR3 sequence is CASSLSAGEGEKLFF. CDR3 nucleotide sequence: TGTGCCAGCAGCTTGTCGGCAGGGGAGGGTGAAAAACTGTTTTTT.

The chain couples TRBV2 to TRBJ2-1, with 9 positions matching TRBD2. This CDR3 is built from 15 residues. Germline V gene sequence: CDR1 SNHLY, CDR2 FYNNEI. V lost 5 bases to trimming and J lost 10 bases; unmatched junction nucleotides: 12. The DNA for the CDR3 is TGTGCCAGCAGTTCCGAGCGGGGGGCCCTTGGGGAGCAGTTCTTC. Translating gives CASSSERGALGEQFF. The full variable domain, its missing parts supplied by reference TRBV2 and TRBJ2-1, is EPEVTQTPSHQVTQMGQEVILRCVPISNHLYFYWYRQILGQKVEFLVSFYNNEISEKSEIFDDQFSVERPDGSNFTLKIRSTKLEDSAMYFCASSSERGALGEQFFGPGTRLTVL.

CDR3 protein: CAISESDRVRGSPLHF. CDR3 in DNA: TGTGCCATCAGTGAGTCAGACAGGGTACGAGGATCACCCCTCCACTTT. The genes are TRBV10-3 and TRBJ1-6; 7 nucleotides agree with TRBD1. In germline, CDR1 is ENHRY, CDR2 SYGVKD. The CDR3 loop spans 16 amino acids. The junction had 9 bases not matched to a gene; V was cut back by 0 bases and J by 10 bases.

The chain couples TRBV28 to TRBJ1-3, with D unresolved. Trimming took off 2 bases at V and 4 bases at J, with 12 bases between the two ends. Germline V lookup: CDR1 MDHEN, CDR2 SYDVKM. This CDR3 comprises 15 residues. The CDR3 DNA reads as TGTGCCAGCAGTTTAGTTGCAGGTACAGGAAACACCATATATTTT. Protein sequence: CASSLVAGTGNTIYF.

This clone was counted a few times. J is TRBJ2-1 and V is TRBV20-1; D gene uncertain. V gave up 1 base and J gave up 7 bases, with 5 bases separating them. CDR3 length: 11 residues. CDR1 and CDR2 (germline): DFQATT, SNEGSKA (reference sequence). CDR3 in DNA: TGCAGTGCTAGAGGCGATAATGAGCAGTTCTTC. Its translation is CSARGDNEQFF.

The chain carries TRBV3-1 (or the pseudogene TRBV3-2) and TRBJ2-4, with D perhaps matching TRBD1 (5 bases). CDR3 length equals 16 residues. CDR1 and CDR2 from the germline V gene are LGHDT and YNNKEL (reference sequence). The V end lost 2 bases, the J end lost 1 base, and 12 bases lay between the germline ends. The CDR3 DNA reads as TGTGCCAGCAGCCAAAAAATCCAGGGTGCCAAAAACATTCAGTACTTC. Protein sequence: CASSQKIQGAKNIQYF.

This clone was picked up one time. The rearrangement joins TRBV4-2 to TRBJ1-2, with D perhaps TRBD1 (5 bases). The V and J ends lost 0 bases and 5 bases respectively, with 10 bases between them. CDR1 and CDR2 (germline): LGHNA, YNFKEQ. CDR3 size: 14 residues. The CDR3 loop is CASSQDYGGYGYTF. The CDR3 DNA sequence: TGTGCCAGCAGCCAAGATTATGGGGGTTATGGCTACACCTTC.

The CDR3 DNA sequence: TGCGCCAGCAGCCTGTTCAGGGGTGGGAATTCACCCCTCCACTTT. Translation gives CASSLFRGGNSPLHF. The rearrangement links TRBV4-3 to TRBJ1-6; maybe TRBD1 (6 bases). Germline CDR1 and CDR2: LGHNA and YSLEER. Trimming pared 4 bases from V and 7 bases from J, leaving 14 bases between. CDR3 length: 15 residues.

Here the CDR3 DNA reads TGTGCCAGCAGTTTAGGCCTCCCCGGGGAGCTGTTTTTT. Amino acids: CASSLGLPGELFF. The chain employs TRBV28 and TRBJ2-2; no definite D call. This CDR3 contains 13 residues. The ends were cut back, 2 bases at V and 6 bases at J, with 7 bases in the middle. In germline, CDR1 is MDHEN, CDR2 SYDVKM.

The chain links TRBV2 to TRBJ2-1; 13 nucleotides line up with TRBD2. Germline assignment: CDR1 SNHLY and CDR2 FYNNEI. J lost 9 bases, V lost 4 bases, and 0 bases had no gene match. The CDR3 spans 13 residues. The CDR3 protein is CASSGLAGGEQFF. In DNA form, the CDR3 reads TGTGCCAGCAGTGGACTAGCGGGGGGTGAGCAGTTCTTC.

The chain combines TRBV7-2 with TRBJ1-1, with 9 bases fitting TRBD1. Germline values: CDR1 SGHTA, CDR2 FQGNSA. The V and J ends lost 1 base and 1 base, in that order; junction bases with no gene match: 7. The CDR3 spans 17 residues. CDR3: CASSLDRGRRGNTEAFF. As DNA, the CDR3 is TGTGCCAGCAGCTTAGACAGGGGGCGGCGGGGGAACACTGAAGCTTTCTTT. The full variable domain, rest sourced from reference TRBV7-2 and TRBJ1-1, is GAGVSQSPSNKVTEKGKDVELRCDPISGHTALYWYRQSLGQGLEFLIYFQGNSAPDKSGLPSDRFSAERTGGSVSTLTIQRTQQEDSAVYLCASSLDRGRRGNTEAFFGQGTRLTVV.

A single count supports this clone. The chain recombines TRBV30 with TRBJ2-3; 13 bases map to TRBD2. The CDR3 has 14 residues. V was clipped by 4 bases and J by 6 bases; unmatched bases: 4. Germline lookup yields CDR1 GTSNPN and CDR2 SVGIG (reference sequence). The CDR3 DNA reads TGTGCCTGGACCCGACTAGCGGGGGGTGATACGCAGTATTTT. It encodes CAWTRLAGGDTQYF.

This chain links TRBV5-1 with TRBJ2-6; D call uncertain. The germline V gene has CDR1 SGHRS and CDR2 YFSETQ. The CDR3 has 15 amino acids. V was cut by 6 bases and J by 0 bases, with 10 bases left in between. The CDR3 DNA reads TGCGCCAGCAACGCCCCGGGCTCTGGGGCCAACGTCCTGACTTTC. Translating it yields CASNAPGSGANVLTF.

The V gene is TRBV6-1, the J gene TRBJ2-3, with D unresolved. The V end lost 2 bases, the J end lost 0 bases, and 15 bases lay between the germline ends. The CDR3 has 17 residues. Germline V lookup: CDR1 MNHNS, CDR2 SASEGT. CDR3 in amino acids: CASSEFSRGRSTDTQYF. For the CDR3, the DNA is TGTGCCAGCAGTGAATTCTCTAGAGGCCGTAGCACAGATACGCAGTATTTT.

The chain is built from TRBV7-2 and TRBJ1-2; 10 bases agree with TRBD1. Losses at the gene ends were 5 bases for V and 4 bases for J; bases not matched to a gene: 7. Germline V gives CDR1 SGHTA, CDR2 FQGNSA. The CDR3 is 15 residues long. The CDR3 sequence is CASSPTGQGLYGYTF. In nucleotides, the CDR3 is TGTGCCAGCAGCCCGACGGGACAGGGGCTCTATGGCTACACCTTC.

The chain has TRBV29-1 and TRBJ1-1, with D hard to call. V shed 6 bases and J shed 1 base, with 12 bases lying between them. Germline V gene lookup returns CDR1 SQVTM and CDR2 ANQGSEA. CDR3 length: 13 amino acids. The CDR3 spells CSVPSGANTEAFF. The DNA for the CDR3 is TGCAGCGTCCCCAGCGGAGCGAACACTGAAGCTTTCTTT.

The V and J genes are TRBV27 and TRBJ2-1, with 7 positions matching TRBD1. Germline V gene data show CDR1 as MNHEY and CDR2 as SMNVEV (reference sequence). The V gene end was trimmed by 3 bases and the J gene end by 6 bases; junction bases not matched to a gene: 8. The CDR3 is made up of 15 amino acids. The CDR3 protein is CASSFEGAGANEQFF. The CDR3 region has the DNA TGTGCCAGCAGTTTCGAGGGGGCCGGCGCCAATGAGCAGTTCTTC.

This chain uses TRBV6-2 or TRBV6-3 with TRBJ1-5, with TRBD1 matching 10 bases. J gave up 0 bases and V 5 bases, and 7 bases lay outside the gene matches. Germline values: CDR1 MNHEY, CDR2 SVGEGT. CDR3 size: 17 residues. CDR3 amino acids: CASSRGQGQYSNQPQHF. CDR3 in DNA: TGTGCCAGCAGTCGGGGACAGGGGCAGTATAGCAATCAGCCCCAGCATTTT.

The chain joins TRBV11-1 to TRBJ2-3; D is possibly TRBD1 (6 bases). This CDR3 region has 15 residues. V was shortened by 2 bases and J by 5 bases, with 14 bases between the two germline ends. Looked up from germline, CDR1 is SGHAT and CDR2 is FQDESV (reference sequence). The CDR3: CASSLFGGQGDTQYF. CDR3 bases: TGTGCCAGCAGCTTATTTGGGGGCCAGGGAGATACGCAGTATTTT.

This sequence joins TRBV6-1 and TRBJ1-2; a weak D match, TRBD1 (5 bases). The CDR3 is 12 residues long. V gave up 3 bases and J gave up 7 bases, with 9 bases separating them. The germline V gene encodes CDR1 MNHNS and CDR2 SASEGT. CDR3 amino acids: CASSDRVTGYTF. For the CDR3, the DNA is TGTGCCAGCAGTGACAGGGTTACTGGCTACACCTTC.